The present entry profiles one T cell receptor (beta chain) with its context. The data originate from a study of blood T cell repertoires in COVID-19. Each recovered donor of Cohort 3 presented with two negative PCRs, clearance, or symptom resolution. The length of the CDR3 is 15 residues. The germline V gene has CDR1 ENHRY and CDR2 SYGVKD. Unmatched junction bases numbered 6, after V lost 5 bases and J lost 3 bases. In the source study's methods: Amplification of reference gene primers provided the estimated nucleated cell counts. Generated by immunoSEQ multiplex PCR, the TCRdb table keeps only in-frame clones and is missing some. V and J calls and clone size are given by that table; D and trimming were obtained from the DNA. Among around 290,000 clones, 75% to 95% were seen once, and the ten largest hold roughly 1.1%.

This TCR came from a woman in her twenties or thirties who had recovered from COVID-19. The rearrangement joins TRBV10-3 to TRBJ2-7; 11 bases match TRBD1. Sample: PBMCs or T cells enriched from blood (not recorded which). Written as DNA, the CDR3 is TGTGCCATCAGTCCCGGGACAGGGGGGAACTACGAGCAGTACTTC. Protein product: CAISPGTGGNYEQYF.